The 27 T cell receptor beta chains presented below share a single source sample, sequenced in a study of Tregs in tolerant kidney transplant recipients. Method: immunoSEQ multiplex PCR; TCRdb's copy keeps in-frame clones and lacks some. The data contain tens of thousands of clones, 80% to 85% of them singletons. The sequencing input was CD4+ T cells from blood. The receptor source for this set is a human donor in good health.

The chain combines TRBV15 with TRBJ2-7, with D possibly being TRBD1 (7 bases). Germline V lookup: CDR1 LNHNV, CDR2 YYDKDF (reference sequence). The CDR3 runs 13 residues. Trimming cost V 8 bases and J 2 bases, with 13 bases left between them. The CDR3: CATSRDSPYEQYF. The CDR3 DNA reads TGTGCCACCTCGCGGGACAGTCCCTACGAGCAGTACTTC.

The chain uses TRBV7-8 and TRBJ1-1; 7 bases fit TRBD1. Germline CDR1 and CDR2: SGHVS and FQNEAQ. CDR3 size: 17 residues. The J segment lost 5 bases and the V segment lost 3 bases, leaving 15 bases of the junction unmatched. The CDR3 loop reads CASSFLRGRISGTEAFF. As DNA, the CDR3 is TGTGCCAGCAGCTTCTTGAGGGGGCGAATCTCGGGGACTGAAGCTTTCTTT.

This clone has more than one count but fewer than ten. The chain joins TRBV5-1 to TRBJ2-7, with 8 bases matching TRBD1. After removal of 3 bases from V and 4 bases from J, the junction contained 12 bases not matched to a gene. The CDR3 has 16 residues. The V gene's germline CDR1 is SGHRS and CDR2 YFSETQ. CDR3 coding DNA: TGCGCCAGCAGCTGGGCTCTAGGACAGGGTTCTTACGAGCAGTACTTC. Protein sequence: CASSWALGQGSYEQYF.

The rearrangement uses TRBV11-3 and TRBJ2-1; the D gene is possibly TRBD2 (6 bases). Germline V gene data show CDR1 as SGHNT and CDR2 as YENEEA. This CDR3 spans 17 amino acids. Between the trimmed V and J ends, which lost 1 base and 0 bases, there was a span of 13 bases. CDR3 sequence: CASSLGEAGSSYNEQFF. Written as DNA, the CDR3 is TGTGCCAGCAGCTTAGGAGAGGCGGGGAGCTCCTACAATGAGCAGTTCTTC.

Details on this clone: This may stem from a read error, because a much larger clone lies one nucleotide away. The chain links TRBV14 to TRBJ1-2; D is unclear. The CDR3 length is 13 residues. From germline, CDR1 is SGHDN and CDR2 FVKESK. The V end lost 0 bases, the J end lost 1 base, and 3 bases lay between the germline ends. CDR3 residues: CASSQEFNYGYTF. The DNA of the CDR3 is TGTGCCAGCAGCCAAGAGTTTAACTATGGCTACACCTTC.

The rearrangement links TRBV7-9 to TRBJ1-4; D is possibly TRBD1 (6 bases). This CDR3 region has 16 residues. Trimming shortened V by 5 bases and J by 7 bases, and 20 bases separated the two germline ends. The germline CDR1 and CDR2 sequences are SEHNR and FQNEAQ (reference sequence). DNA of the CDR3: TGTGCCAGCAGCCCATTTGGGGGCCTCTTAGGTGAAAAACTGTTTTTT. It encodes CASSPFGGLLGEKLFF. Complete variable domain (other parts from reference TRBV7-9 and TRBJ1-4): DTGVSQNPRHKITKRGQNVTFRCDPISEHNRLYWYRQTLGQGPEFLTYFQNEAQLEKSRLLSDRFSAERPKGSFSTLEIQRTEQGDSAMYLCASSPFGGLLGEKLFFGSGTQLSVL.

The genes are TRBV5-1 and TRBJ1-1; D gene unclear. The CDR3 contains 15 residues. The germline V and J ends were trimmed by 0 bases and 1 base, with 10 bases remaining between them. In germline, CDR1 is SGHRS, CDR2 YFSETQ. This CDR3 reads CASSLDYGGNTEAFF. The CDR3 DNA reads TGCGCCAGCAGCTTGGATTACGGAGGGAACACTGAAGCTTTCTTT.

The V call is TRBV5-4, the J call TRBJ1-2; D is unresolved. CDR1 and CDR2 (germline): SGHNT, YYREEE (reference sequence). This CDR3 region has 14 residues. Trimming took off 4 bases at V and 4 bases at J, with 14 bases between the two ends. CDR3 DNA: TGTGCCAGCAGCCAAGATCGACGGGCCTATGGCTACACCTTC. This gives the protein CASSQDRRAYGYTF.

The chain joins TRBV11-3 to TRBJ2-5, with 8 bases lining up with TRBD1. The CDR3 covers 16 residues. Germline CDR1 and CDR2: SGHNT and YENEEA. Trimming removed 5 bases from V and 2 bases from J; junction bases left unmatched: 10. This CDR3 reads CASSPRDRSLQETQYF. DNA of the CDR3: TGTGCCAGCAGCCCCCGGGACAGGTCCTTACAAGAGACCCAGTACTTC.

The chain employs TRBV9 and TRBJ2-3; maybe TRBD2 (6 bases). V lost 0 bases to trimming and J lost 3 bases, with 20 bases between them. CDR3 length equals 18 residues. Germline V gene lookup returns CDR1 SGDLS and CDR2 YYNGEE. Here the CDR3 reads CASSVDPLSGTLTDTQYF. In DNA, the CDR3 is TGTGCCAGCAGCGTAGATCCCCTCTCCGGGACTTTAACAGATACGCAGTATTTT.

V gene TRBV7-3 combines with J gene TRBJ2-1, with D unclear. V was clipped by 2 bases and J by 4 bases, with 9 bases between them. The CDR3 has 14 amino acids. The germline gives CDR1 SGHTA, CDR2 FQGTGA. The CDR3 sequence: CASSLGPVYNEQFF. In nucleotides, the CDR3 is TGTGCCAGCAGCTTAGGTCCCGTGTACAATGAGCAGTTCTTC.

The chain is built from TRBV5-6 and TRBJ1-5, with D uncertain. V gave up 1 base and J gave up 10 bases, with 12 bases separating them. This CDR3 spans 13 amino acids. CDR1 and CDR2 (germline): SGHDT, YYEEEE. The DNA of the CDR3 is TGTGCCAGCAGCTTGTCGCTGGGGAGTCCCCAGCATTTT. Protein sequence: CASSLSLGSPQHF.

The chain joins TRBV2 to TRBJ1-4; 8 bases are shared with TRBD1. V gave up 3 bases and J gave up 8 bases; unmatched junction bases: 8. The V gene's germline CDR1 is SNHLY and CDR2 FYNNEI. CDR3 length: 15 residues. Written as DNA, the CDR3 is TGTGCCAGCAGTGATCCAGGGGGCCCCGTCGAAAAACTGTTTTTT. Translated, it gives CASSDPGGPVEKLFF.

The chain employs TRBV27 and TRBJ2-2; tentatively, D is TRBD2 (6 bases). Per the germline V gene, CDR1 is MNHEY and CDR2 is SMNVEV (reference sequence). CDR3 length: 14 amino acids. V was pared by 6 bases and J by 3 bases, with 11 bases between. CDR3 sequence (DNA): TGTGCCAGCAGCTTGACGGGGGACACCGGGGAGCTGTTTTTT. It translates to CASSLTGDTGELFF.

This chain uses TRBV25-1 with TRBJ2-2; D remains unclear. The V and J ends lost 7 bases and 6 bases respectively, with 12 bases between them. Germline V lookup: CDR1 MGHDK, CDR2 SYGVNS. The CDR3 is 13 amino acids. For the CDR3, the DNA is TGTGCCAGCACTGCTCTCATGGCCGGGGAGCTGTTTTTT. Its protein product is CASTALMAGELFF.

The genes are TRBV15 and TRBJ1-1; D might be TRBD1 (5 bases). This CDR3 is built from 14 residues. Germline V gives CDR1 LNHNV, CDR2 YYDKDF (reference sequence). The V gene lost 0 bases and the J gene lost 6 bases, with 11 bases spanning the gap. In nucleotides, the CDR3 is TGTGCCACCAGCAGAGATGCAGGGTACGCTGAAGCTTTCTTT. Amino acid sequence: CATSRDAGYAEAFF.

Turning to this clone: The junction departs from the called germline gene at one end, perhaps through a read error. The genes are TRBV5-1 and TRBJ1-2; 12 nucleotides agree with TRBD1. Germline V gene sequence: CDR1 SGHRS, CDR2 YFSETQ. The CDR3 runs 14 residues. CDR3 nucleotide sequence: TGCGCCAGCAGCTTACAGGGGGACAGGGGGCCCCTTGGATTC. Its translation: CASSLQGDRGPLGF.

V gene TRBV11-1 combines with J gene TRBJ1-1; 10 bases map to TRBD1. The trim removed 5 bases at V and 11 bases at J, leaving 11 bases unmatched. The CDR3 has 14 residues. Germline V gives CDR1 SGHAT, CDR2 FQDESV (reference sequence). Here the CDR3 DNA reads TGTGCCAGCAGCGAGGGACAGGGGCCCACCGGTGCTTTCTTT. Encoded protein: CASSEGQGPTGAFF.

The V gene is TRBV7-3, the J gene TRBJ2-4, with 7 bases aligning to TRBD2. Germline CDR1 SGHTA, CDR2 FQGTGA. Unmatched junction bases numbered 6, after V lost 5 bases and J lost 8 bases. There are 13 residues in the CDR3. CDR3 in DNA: TGTGCCAGCAGCCCCCCCCGGGAGGACATTCAGTACTTC. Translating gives CASSPPREDIQYF. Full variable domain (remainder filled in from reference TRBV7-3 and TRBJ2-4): GAGVSQTPSNKVTEKGKYVELRCDPISGHTALYWYRQSLGQGPEFLIYFQGTGAADDSGLPNDRFFAVRPEGSVSTLKIQRTERGDSAVYLCASSPPREDIQYFGAGTRLSVL.

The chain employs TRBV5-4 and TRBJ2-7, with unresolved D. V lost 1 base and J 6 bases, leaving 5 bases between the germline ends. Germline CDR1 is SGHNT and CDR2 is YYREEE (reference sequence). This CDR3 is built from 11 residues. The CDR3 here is CASSLSGEQYF. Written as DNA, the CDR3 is TGTGCCAGCAGCTTGAGTGGCGAGCAGTACTTC.

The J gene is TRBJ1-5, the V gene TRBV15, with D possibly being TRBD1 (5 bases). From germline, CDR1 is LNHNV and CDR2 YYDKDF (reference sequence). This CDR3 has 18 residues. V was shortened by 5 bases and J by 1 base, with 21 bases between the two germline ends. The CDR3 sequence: CATSRPGGGVASNQPQHF. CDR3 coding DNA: TGTGCCACCAGCCGTCCCGGTGGGGGGGTGGCCAGCAATCAGCCCCAGCATTTT.

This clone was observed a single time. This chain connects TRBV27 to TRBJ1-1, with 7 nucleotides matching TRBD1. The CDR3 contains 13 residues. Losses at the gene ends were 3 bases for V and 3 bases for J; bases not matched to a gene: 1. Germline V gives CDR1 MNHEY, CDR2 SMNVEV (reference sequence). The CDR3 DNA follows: TGTGCCAGCAGTTTGCAGGGGGACACTGAAGCTTTCTTT. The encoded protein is CASSLQGDTEAFF.

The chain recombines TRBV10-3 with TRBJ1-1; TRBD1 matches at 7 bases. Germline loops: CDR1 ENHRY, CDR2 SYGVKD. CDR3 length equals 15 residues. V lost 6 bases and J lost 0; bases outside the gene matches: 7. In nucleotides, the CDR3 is TGTGCCATCAGAAGAGGGGGCTTACTGAACACTGAAGCTTTCTTT. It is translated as CAIRRGGLLNTEAFF.

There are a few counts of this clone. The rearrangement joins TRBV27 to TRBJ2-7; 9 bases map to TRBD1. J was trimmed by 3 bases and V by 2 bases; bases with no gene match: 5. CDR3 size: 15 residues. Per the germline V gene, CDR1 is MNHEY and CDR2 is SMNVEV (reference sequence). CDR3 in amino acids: CASSLKGQGSYEQYF. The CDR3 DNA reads TGTGCCAGCAGTTTAAAAGGACAGGGGAGCTACGAGCAGTACTTC.

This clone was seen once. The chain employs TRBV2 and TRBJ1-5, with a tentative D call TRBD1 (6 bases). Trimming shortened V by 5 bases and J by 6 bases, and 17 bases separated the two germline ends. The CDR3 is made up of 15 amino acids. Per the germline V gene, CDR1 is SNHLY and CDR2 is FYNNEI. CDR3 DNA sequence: TGTGCCAGCAGTAGGGACACCCAGGCGAGTCAGCCCCAGCATTTT. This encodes CASSRDTQASQPQHF.

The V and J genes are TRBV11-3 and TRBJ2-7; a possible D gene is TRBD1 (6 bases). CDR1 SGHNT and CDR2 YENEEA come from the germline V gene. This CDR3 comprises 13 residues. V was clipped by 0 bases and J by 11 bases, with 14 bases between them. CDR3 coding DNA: TGTGCCAGCAGCTTAGAGCCTGTGAGGGGGAAGTACTTC. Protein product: CASSLEPVRGKYF.

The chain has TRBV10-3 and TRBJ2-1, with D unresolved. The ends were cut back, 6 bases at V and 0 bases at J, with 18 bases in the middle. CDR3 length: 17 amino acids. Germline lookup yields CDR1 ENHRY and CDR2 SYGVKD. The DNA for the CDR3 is TGTGCCATCAGACCCGCCCGACACTTGAGCTCCTACAATGAGCAGTTCTTC. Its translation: CAIRPARHLSSYNEQFF.